This T cell receptor (beta chain) was sequenced during a study of Ad26.COV2.S vaccination and SARS-CoV-2 variants. Overall study: This donor came from the COV1001 trial of Ad26.COV2.S. Findings and limits, study-wide: Among vaccine recipients, spike-specific TCR breadth exceeded that of placebo recipients.

CDR3 size: 15 residues. The germline gives CDR1 SEHNR, CDR2 FQNEAQ (reference sequence). Unmatched junction bases numbered 3, after V lost 1 base and J lost 4 bases. The treatment here: around 19 received Ad26.COV2.S at low or high dose, single or two shots; about 5 received placebo; per-sample allocation not given. Samples were taken on day 63 after the first vaccine or placebo injection. The donor was a Boston adult aged 18-55 years. This vaccine is an Ad26 vector that expresses the Wuhan-strain SARS-CoV-2 spike. Comments on this clone: Its matching antigen is unknown.

Using immunoSEQ multiplex PCR, the repertoire was profiled, and TCRdb retains in-frame clones only, with some absent. This table has around 340,000 clones, 88% appearing once. The gene calls are TRBV7-9 and TRBJ1-4, with 7 nucleotides matching TRBD1. The source of this sequence is a person aged 18 to 59 who received the Ad26.COV2.S COVID-19 vaccine or a placebo. Sequences were derived from peripheral blood, sampled in a trial of Ad26.COV2.S vaccine versus placebo. The DNA of the CDR3 is TGTGCCAGCAGCTTAGAGACAGGGAGTAATGAAAAACTGTTTTTT. Residues: CASSLETGSNEKLFF.